Listed here are 3 T cell receptor beta chains from one sample, sequenced in a study of blood T cell repertoires in COVID-19. TCRdb's table, derived via immunoSEQ multiplex PCR, lists solely in-frame clones and lacks some. This table has roughly 61,000 clones, approximately 91% appearing once. Sequenced: peripheral blood. These receptor sequences come from a man aged 60 to 75 with acute or convalescent COVID-19.

The V gene is TRBV5-6, the J gene TRBJ1-1, with D possibly matching TRBD1 (5 bases). V dropped 3 bases and J dropped 1 base, with 10 bases sitting between them. This CDR3 has 14 residues. Germline V CDR1 and CDR2: SGHDT, YYEEEE. CDR3 sequence: CASSWWGTNTEAFF. The CDR3 DNA follows: TGTGCCAGCAGCTGGTGGGGCACGAACACTGAAGCTTTCTTT. Full variable domain (outside the CDR3, taken from reference TRBV5-6 and TRBJ1-1): DAGVTQSPTHLIKTRGQQVTLRCSPKSGHDTVSWYQQALGQGPQFIFQYYEEEERQRGNFPDRFSGHQFPNYSSELNVNALLLGDSALYLCASSWWGTNTEAFFGQGTRLTVV.

The chain joins TRBV12-5 to TRBJ1-2; weak D call: TRBD1 (5 bases). The CDR3 contains 13 residues. CDR1 LGHNT and CDR2 FRNRAP come from the germline V gene. Trimming shortened V by 6 bases and J by 5 bases, and 13 bases separated the two germline ends. The CDR3 reads CASGSTGTYGYTF. DNA for the CDR3: TGTGCTAGTGGCTCAACAGGCACTTATGGCTACACCTTC.

The genes are TRBV10-3 and TRBJ1-1, with D perhaps matching TRBD1 (6 bases). The V end was cut by 6 bases, the J end by 3 bases, with 14 bases between. Germline V gives CDR1 ENHRY, CDR2 SYGVKD. The CDR3 sequence is 14 residues long. This CDR3 reads CAIRGQPRDTEAFF. Here the CDR3 DNA reads TGTGCCATCAGAGGACAGCCACGCGACACTGAAGCTTTCTTT.